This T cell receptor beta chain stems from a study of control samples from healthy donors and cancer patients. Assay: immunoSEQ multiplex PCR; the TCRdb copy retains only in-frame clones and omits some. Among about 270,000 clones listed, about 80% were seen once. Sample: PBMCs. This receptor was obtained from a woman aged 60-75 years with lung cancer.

CDR3 residues: CASSSGLDEKDTQYF. The CDR3 DNA is TGCGCCAGCAGTTCTGGACTAGACGAGAAAGATACGCAGTATTTT. The V gene is TRBV10-1, the J gene TRBJ2-3, with 7 nucleotides matching TRBD2. Germline V lookup: CDR1 WNHNN, CDR2 SYGVQD (reference sequence). The CDR3 is 15 amino acids. With V trimmed by 5 bases and J by 5 bases, 10 bases remained unmatched.